The 17 T cell receptor beta chains below all came from one sample that was sequenced in a study of T cells in Graves' hyperthyroidism and ophthalmopathy. There were TCR beta CDR3 regions amplified from RNA transcripts. TCR CDR3 underwent first-round RT-PCR with the HTBI primer set. In TCRdb, the multiplex PCR reads were re-called with MiXCR into one record per CDR3 protein. In the table there are approximately 600,000 distinct CDR3 sequences, approximately 15% of which are singletons. What was sequenced was blood. The receptor source for this set is a woman aged 18-29 years with Graves' ophthalmopathy.

This clonotype has a count of ten or more. The rearrangement uses TRBV7-2 and TRBJ2-7; perhaps D is TRBD1 or TRBD2 (5 bases each). Germline assignment: CDR1 SGHTA and CDR2 FQGNSA. The germline V and J ends were trimmed by 5 bases and 7 bases, with 24 bases remaining between them. This CDR3 region has 16 residues. The CDR3 DNA sequence: TGTGCCAGCAGCCCCCGACGGGGCGTGACACCTTGGGAGCAGTACTTC. As protein: CASSPRRGVTPWEQYF. Variable domain in full (rest from reference TRBV7-2 and TRBJ2-7): GAGVSQSPSNKVTEKGKDVELRCDPISGHTALYWYRQSLGQGLEFLIYFQGNSAPDKSGLPSDRFSAERTGGSVSTLTIQRTQQEDSAVYLCASSPRRGVTPWEQYFGPGTRLTVT.

This clonotype showed up many times. The chain is built from TRBV12-3 or TRBV12-4 and TRBJ2-3; no firm D call. V lost 2 bases to trimming and J lost 2 bases, with 8 bases between them. The CDR3 is 14 residues long. CDR3 region: CASSLRASTDTQYF. Written as DNA, the CDR3 is TGTGCCAGCAGTTTAAGGGCTTCCACAGATACGCAGTATTTT.

The genes are TRBV3-1 and TRBJ2-5; D not resolved. The V gene's germline CDR1 is LGHDT and CDR2 YNNKEL (reference sequence). The germline V and J ends were trimmed by 0 bases and 3 bases, with 11 bases remaining between them. The CDR3 extends over 15 amino acids. CDR3 region: CASSQDPAEEETQYF. DNA of the CDR3: TGTGCCAGCAGCCAAGATCCGGCAGAGGAAGAGACCCAGTACTTC.

This chain connects TRBV7-9 to TRBJ1-3; no reliable D call. CDR1 is SEHNR and CDR2 is FQNEAQ in the germline V gene (reference sequence). V was pared by 5 bases and J by 1 base, with 12 bases between. The CDR3 runs to 15 residues. CDR3 residues: CASSLDGRSGNTIYF. CDR3 DNA sequence: TGTGCCAGCAGCCTCGATGGGAGGTCTGGAAACACCATATATTTT.

This chain links TRBV27 with TRBJ1-2; tentatively, D is TRBD1 (6 bases). Germline V gene data show CDR1 as MNHEY and CDR2 as SMNVEV (reference sequence). The CDR3 contains 16 residues. The germline V and J ends were trimmed by 6 bases and 0 bases, with 17 bases remaining between them. The CDR3 bases are TGTGCCAGCAGCCAAATTTACAGGGCCCCTAACTATGGCTACACCTTC. Translation gives CASSQIYRAPNYGYTF.

The chain employs TRBV29-1 and TRBJ1-2; 8 positions agree with TRBD1. CDR3 length: 13 residues. CDR1 and CDR2 from the germline V gene are SQVTM and ANQGSEA. V lost 4 bases, J lost 3 bases, and 4 bases stayed unmatched. The CDR3 bases are TGCAGCGTTGCACAGGGGGGCGACTATGGCTACACCTTC. Translating gives CSVAQGGDYGYTF.

This clonotype has a single count. The junction departs from the called germline gene at one end, perhaps through a read error. The chain joins TRBV7-6 to TRBJ2-2; a weak D match, TRBD2 (5 bases). Germline loops: CDR1 SGHVS, CDR2 FNYEAQ. The CDR3 is 13 amino acids. CDR3 nucleotide sequence: TGTGCCAGCAGCTTAGTAGGTTCCGGGGAGCTGGTTTTT. This sequence encodes CASSLVGSGELVF.

In its sample, this clonotype was seen a few times. The rearrangement uses TRBV7-9 and TRBJ2-6; D is unclear. V lost 3 bases, J lost 2 bases, and 8 bases lay in between. The germline gives CDR1 SEHNR, CDR2 FQNEAQ (reference sequence). CDR3 length equals 15 residues. The CDR3 spells CASSFLDTGANVLTF. The CDR3 coding sequence is TGTGCCAGCAGCTTTTTAGACACTGGGGCCAACGTCCTGACTTTC.

This clonotype was recorded many times. CDR3 sequence reads: CASITSFGRLNTEAFF. CDR3 sequence (DNA): TGTGCCAGCATTACCTCCTTCGGCAGATTGAACACTGAAGCTTTCTTT. The chain links TRBV28 to TRBJ1-1, with D uncertain. This CDR3 is 16 amino acids long. Deletions cut 7 bases from V and 0 bases from J, with 18 bases between. Germline CDR1 reads MDHEN; CDR2 reads SYDVKM.

As concerns this clonotype: A clone one base away is much larger, so this may be a read error. Likely a read error: the CDR3 ends without its conserved phenylalanine or tryptophan. This sequence joins TRBV19 and TRBJ1-2; D gene uncertain. CDR3 size: 13 residues. Trimming pared 3 bases from V and 4 bases from J, leaving 9 bases between. CDR1 LNHDA and CDR2 SQIVND come from the germline V gene (reference sequence). CDR3 coding DNA: TGTGCCAGTAGTATGCCTGAGATCTATGGCTACACCTCC. Encoded protein: CASSMPEIYGYTS.

The CDR3 region has the DNA TGTGCTAGTGGTTTGGTTCTGGGGCGGGGGTACCAAGAGACCCAGTACTTC. Amino acids: CASGLVLGRGYQETQYF. The chain joins TRBV12-5 to TRBJ2-5; 7 nucleotides agree with TRBD2. The V segment lost 0 bases and the J segment 0 bases; nucleotides outside the gene matches: 7. Germline V gene lookup returns CDR1 LGHNT and CDR2 FRNRAP. The CDR3 totals 17 residues.

This clonotype was detected many times. The gene calls are TRBV12-3 or TRBV12-4 and TRBJ2-1; D gene uncertain. The CDR3 totals 16 residues. V was pared by 2 bases and J by 0 bases, with 11 bases between. CDR3: CASSLLLLSSYNEQFF. The CDR3 nucleotides are TGTGCCAGCAGTTTACTTCTCTTGAGCTCCTACAATGAGCAGTTCTTC.

This clonotype was seen many times. This chain connects TRBV28 to TRBJ2-5; TRBD1 matches at 10 bases. Germline CDR1 and CDR2: MDHEN and SYDVKM. Trimming at V came to 6 bases and at J to 6 bases, leaving 10 bases not matched to a gene. The CDR3 runs 15 residues. CDR3 loop: CASSFRDRGRQTQYF. In nucleotides, the CDR3 is TGTGCCAGCAGCTTCCGGGACAGGGGTCGACAGACCCAGTACTTC.

This clonotype showed up many times. This rearrangement joins TRBV11-2 to TRBJ2-5; 8 nucleotides align to TRBD1. V lost 5 bases to trimming and J lost 5 bases; unmatched junction nucleotides: 10. The CDR3 has 15 residues. CDR1 SGHAT and CDR2 FQNNGV come from the germline V gene. Here the CDR3 DNA reads TGTGCCAGCAGCCCCCCCGGACAGGGACGCGAGACCCAGTACTTC. Translation gives CASSPPGQGRETQYF. The full variable domain, rest sourced from reference TRBV11-2 and TRBJ2-5, is EAGVAQSPRYKIIEKRQSVAFWCNPISGHATLYWYQQILGQGPKLLIQFQNNGVVDDSQLPKDRFSAERLKGVDSTLKIQPAKLEDSAVYLCASSPPGQGRETQYFGPGTRLLVL.

This clonotype was seen repeatedly, ten times or more. The chain uses TRBV6-2 or TRBV6-3 and TRBJ1-2, with D possibly being TRBD1 (6 bases). This CDR3 contains 14 residues. V lost 5 bases to trimming and J lost 8 bases, with 18 bases between them. Germline V CDR1 and CDR2: MNHEY, SVGEGT. The CDR3 spells CASSPPTDRGGYTF. The CDR3 nucleotides read TGTGCCAGCAGTCCGCCGACGGACAGAGGCGGCTACACCTTC.

This clonotype was picked up many times. The chain links TRBV7-2 to TRBJ2-7, with 9 bases lining up with TRBD1. Germline-derived CDR1 and CDR2 are SGHTA and FQGNSA. There are 17 residues in the CDR3. J was trimmed by 3 bases and V by 5 bases; bases with no gene match: 14. The DNA of the CDR3 is TGTGCCAGCAGCCCTACCCCCTTCGGGACAGGGAGCTACGAGCAGTACTTC. Amino acids: CASSPTPFGTGSYEQYF.

There are many counts of this clonotype. The DNA of the CDR3 is TGTGCCAGCAGTTTAAACGCCGGACTAGCGGGTCAAGATACGCAGTATTTT. It yields the protein CASSLNAGLAGQDTQYF. The chain links TRBV12-3 or TRBV12-4 to TRBJ2-3; 11 nucleotides agree with TRBD2. The CDR3 length is 17 residues. Germline trimming cut 2 bases from V and 5 bases from J; bases unmatched to any gene: 9.